This is a list of T cell receptor beta chains from one sample in a study of blood T cell repertoires in COVID-19. The protocol was immunoSEQ multiplex PCR, while the TCRdb copy is restricted to in-frame clones and leaves out a portion. The sample has fewer than 350,000 clones, about nine tenths seen once; the top ten hold 1.5% to 2%. The material sequenced was PBMCs or T cells enriched from blood (not recorded which). The receptors stem from a woman aged 40 to 55 who had recovered from COVID-19. CDR3s include the opening cysteine and the closing phenylalanine or tryptophan. A D gene is named only where the DNA matches it firmly. A row's size may be missing; if present it is once, few, many or a size class.

V,size,D,J,CDR3,DNA
TRBV6-5,once,.,TRBJ1-1,CASSYNAGLNTEAFF,TGTGCCAGCAGTTATAACGCAGGGCTGAACACTGAAGCTTTCTTT
TRBV4-3,.,TRBD2,TRBJ2-7,CASSQFLGGGEQYF,TGCGCCAGCAGCCAATTCCTGGGGGGGGGAGAGCAGTACTTC
TRBV18,.,TRBD1,TRBJ1-2,CASSLDRGRLSGYTF,TGTGCCAGCTCACTGGACAGGGGGCGTTTGAGTGGCTACACCTTC
TRBV7-2,.,TRBD1,TRBJ2-7,CASSFRQGHYEQYF,TGTGCCAGCAGCTTTAGACAGGGACACTACGAGCAGTACTTC
TRBV6-5,.,TRBD1,TRBJ2-7,CASSTGGAYEQYF,TGTGCCAGCAGCACAGGGGGAGCCTACGAGCAGTACTTC
TRBV6-1,once,.,TRBJ2-5,CASSEYRKETQYF,TGTGCCAGCAGTGAATACAGGAAAGAGACCCAGTACTTC
TRBV19,.,TRBD1,TRBJ1-1,CASSGTGGTEAFF,TGTGCCAGTTCCGGGACAGGGGGCACTGAAGCTTTCTTT
TRBV6-5,.,TRBD1,TRBJ1-1,CASRRQGNRDEAFF,TGTGCCAGCAGAAGACAGGGGAATAGAGATGAAGCTTTCTTT
TRBV10-3,.,.,TRBJ2-5,CAISEGQGPETQYF,TGTGCCATCAGTGAGGGTCAGGGGCCAGAGACCCAGTACTTC
TRBV6-5,.,.,TRBJ2-5,CASSYALVEGETQYF,TGTGCCAGCAGTTACGCGCTGGTGGAGGGGGAGACCCAGTACTTC
TRBV7-2,.,TRBD1,TRBJ1-5,CASSSGQGGSGNQPQHF,TGTGCCAGCAGCTCGGGACAGGGGGGCTCGGGCAATCAGCCCCAGCATTTT
TRBV5-4,.,TRBD1,TRBJ2-2,CASSLGLTGGAGNPGELFF,TGTGCCAGCAGCTTGGGGTTAACAGGGGGCGCGGGAAATCCCGGGGAGCTGTTTTTT
TRBV5-1,.,.,TRBJ1-2,CASSSGDRSNYGYTF,TGCGCCAGCAGTTCGGGTGACCGTTCTAACTATGGCTACACCTTC
TRBV7-9,.,.,TRBJ1-2,CASSPPQGWGYTF,TGTGCCAGCAGCCCCCCCCAGGGATGGGGCTACACCTTC
TRBV5-1,.,TRBD1,TRBJ1-1,CASSSRGLVNTEAFF,TGCGCCAGCAGCTCCAGGGGGCTGGTGAACACTGAAGCTTTCTTT
TRBV12-5,.,TRBD1,TRBJ1-2,CASGLVQTGGGNGYTF,TGTGCTAGTGGTTTGGTACAAACAGGGGGCGGAAATGGCTACACCTTC
TRBV5-4,.,.,TRBJ1-1,CASSFSRGTEAFF,TGTGCCAGCAGCTTCTCTCGAGGCACTGAAGCTTTCTTT
TRBV7-3,.,TRBD2,TRBJ2-2,CASSPTGLATNTGELFF,TGTGCCAGCAGCCCGACGGGACTAGCGACGAACACCGGGGAGCTGTTTTTT
TRBV10-3,.,TRBD2,TRBJ2-5,CAIKREGAGETQYF,TGTGCCATCAAGAGGGAGGGAGCGGGAGAGACCCAGTACTTC
TRBV5-1,.,.,TRBJ1-1,CASSTNTNTEAFF,TGCGCCAGCAGCACGAACACGAACACTGAAGCTTTCTTT
TRBV3-1/TRBV3-2,.,TRBD2,TRBJ2-7,CASSHISGAYEQYF,TGTGCCAGCAGCCATATTAGCGGGGCCTACGAGCAGTACTTC
TRBV7-9,.,.,TRBJ1-1,CASSLAVAGAFF,TGTGCCAGCAGCTTGGCTGTGGCGGGGGCTTTCTTT
TRBV7-9,.,TRBD2,TRBJ2-1,CAVPSGRNYNEQFF,TGTGCCGTCCCTAGCGGGAGGAACTACAATGAGCAGTTCTTC
TRBV2,.,TRBD1,TRBJ2-2,CASSLRTGQAGELFF,TGTGCCAGCAGCCTACGGACAGGGCAAGCCGGGGAGCTGTTTTTT
TRBV9,.,.,TRBJ1-2,CASSPQAANYGYTF,TGTGCCAGCAGCCCCCAAGCTGCTAACTATGGCTACACCTTC
TRBV6-5,once,.,TRBJ2-3,CASSYGGLAGTDTQYF,TGTGCCAGCAGTTACGGGGGGCTAGCGGGCACAGATACGCAGTATTTT
TRBV2,.,TRBD2,TRBJ2-1,CASSGLAGGLGQFF,TGTGCCAGCAGCGGACTAGCGGGGGGGCTGGGGCAGTTCTTC
TRBV5-1,.,.,TRBJ1-2,CASSLTDSHNYGYTF,TGCGCCAGCAGCCTAACGGACAGCCATAACTATGGCTACACCTTC
TRBV3-1/TRBV3-2,few,.,TRBJ1-6,CASSQDNGGSPLHF,TGTGCCAGCAGCCAAGATAACGGTGGTTCACCCCTCCACTTT
TRBV2,.,TRBD2,TRBJ2-7,CASSFLAGGPYEQYF,TGTGCCAGCAGTTTCCTAGCGGGGGGCCCGTACGAGCAGTACTTC
TRBV10-3,.,.,TRBJ1-2,CANSEIGRDGYTF,TGTGCCAACTCCGAGATCGGGAGGGATGGCTACACCTTC
TRBV6-4,.,TRBD2,TRBJ2-3,CASSPNSGGGTDTQYF,TGTGCCAGCAGCCCCAATAGCGGGGGGGGGACAGATACGCAGTATTTT
TRBV3-1/TRBV3-2,.,.,TRBJ1-2,CASSQVGGTYYF,TGTGCCAGCAGCCAAGTGGGAGGGACTTACTACTTC
TRBV5-1,once,TRBD1,TRBJ1-2,CASSQQGQRNYGYTF,TGCGCCAGCAGCCAACAGGGACAGAGAAACTATGGCTACACCTTC
TRBV24-1,.,.,TRBJ1-2,CATPSTHGIAKGIYGYTF,TGTGCCACTCCCTCTACTCATGGGATAGCTAAGGGGATCTATGGCTACACCTTC
TRBV18,.,.,TRBJ2-1,CASSAGPTYNEQFF,TGTGCCAGCTCGGCGGGGCCGACCTACAATGAGCAGTTCTTC
TRBV11-3,.,.,TRBJ2-3,CASSRGLSTDTQYF,TGTGCCAGCAGCCGTGGACTGAGCACAGATACGCAGTATTTT
TRBV29-1,.,.,TRBJ1-6,CSVAQGLGSPLHF,TGCAGCGTTGCCCAGGGGCTGGGTTCACCCCTCCACTTT
TRBV5-1,.,TRBD1,TRBJ1-4,CASRRGQAEGEKLFF,TGCGCCAGCAGACGCGGACAGGCCGAAGGGGAAAAACTGTTTTTT
TRBV5-1,.,.,TRBJ2-5,CASSQNQRLGGETQYF,TGCGCCAGCAGCCAGAATCAGCGTCTAGGCGGGGAGACCCAGTACTTC
TRBV2,.,TRBD1,TRBJ1-5,CASSVGQGAWSNQPQHF,TGTGCCAGCAGCGTTGGACAGGGGGCTTGGAGCAATCAGCCCCAGCATTTT
TRBV6-5,.,.,TRBJ2-3,CASRSGQPGADTQYF,TGTGCCAGCAGATCCGGACAGCCGGGTGCAGATACGCAGTATTTT
TRBV5-6,once,.,TRBJ1-4,CASSLRGSNEKLFF,TGTGCCAGCAGCTTACGAGGTTCTAATGAAAAACTGTTTTTT
TRBV15,.,.,TRBJ1-1,CATSSDTNTEAFF,TGTGCCACCAGCAGCGACACAAACACTGAAGCTTTCTTT
TRBV5-1,.,.,TRBJ2-3,CASSLADFSTDTQYF,TGCGCCAGCAGCTTAGCGGATTTTAGCACAGATACGCAGTATTTT
TRBV10-3,.,.,TRBJ2-7,CAISDQQGSYEQYF,TGTGCCATCAGTGACCAACAGGGTTCCTACGAGCAGTACTTC
TRBV19,.,.,TRBJ1-5,CASSIEPGSQPQHF,TGTGCCAGTAGTATAGAGCCAGGTTCTCAGCCCCAGCATTTT